These 23 T cell receptor beta chains came from one sample sequenced in a study of read filtering for tumor transcriptome and immune sequencing. Molecular barcoded adaptors covering alpha/delta and beta/gamma chains were used on 400 to 450 ng RNA. TCRdb ran MiXCR on the reads and lists one entry per CDR3 protein. The table lists around 50,000 distinct CDR3 sequences, about 12% of them singletons. The sequenced sample consisted of a population of CD138-negative cells sorted from bone marrow. The source is a donor aged 40 or over with multiple myeloma.

This clonotype was seen ten or more times. CDR3 in amino acids: CASQGPGANVLTF. In DNA form, the CDR3 reads TGTGCCAGCCAGGGGCCCGGGGCCAACGTCCTGACTTTC. J is TRBJ2-6 and V is TRBV6-2 or TRBV6-3, with a weak D call TRBD1 (6 bases). CDR1 is MNHEY and CDR2 is SVGEGT in the germline V gene. V shed 8 bases and J shed 4 bases, with 9 bases lying between them. The CDR3 is made up of 13 amino acids.

This clonotype was detected many times. The chain uses TRBV20-1 and TRBJ1-5; D gene uncertain. Germline CDR1 and CDR2: DFQATT and SNEGSKA (reference sequence). The CDR3 contains 16 residues. V was cut by 3 bases and J by 0 bases, with 15 bases left in between. CDR3 bases: TGCAGTGCTAGCCCAATTTACCCCGGTAGCAATCAGCCCCAGCATTTT. Translation: CSASPIYPGSNQPQHF.

This clonotype was seen ten or more times. The chain is built from TRBV7-9 and TRBJ2-1; D not resolved. Trimming cost V 1 base and J 2 bases, with 6 bases left between them. CDR3 size: 14 residues. The germline V gene encodes CDR1 SEHNR and CDR2 FQNEAQ (reference sequence). The CDR3 loop reads CASSLDGTYNEQFF. In DNA, the CDR3 is TGTGCCAGCAGCTTAGACGGAACCTACAATGAGCAGTTCTTC.

The genes are TRBV7-9 and TRBJ2-5; TRBD2 aligns across 9 bases. Trimming cost V 6 bases and J 2 bases; bases outside gene matches: 7. The CDR3 sequence is 15 residues long. The germline V gene has CDR1 SEHNR and CDR2 FQNEAQ (reference sequence). The CDR3 bases are TGTGCCAGCAGATTTGCTCTAGCGGGGCAAGAGACCCAGTACTTC. Translation gives CASRFALAGQETQYF.

This clonotype was counted at least ten times. The chain combines TRBV19 with TRBJ2-3, with 9 bases that match TRBD1. The germline V gene encodes CDR1 LNHDA and CDR2 SQIVND (reference sequence). The CDR3 length is 16 residues. The junction had 8 bases not matched to a gene; V was cut back by 7 bases and J by 0 bases. The CDR3 sequence is CASTDRGDASTDTQYF. The CDR3 nucleotides read TGTGCCAGTACGGACAGGGGAGACGCTAGCACAGATACGCAGTATTTT.

A word on this clonotype: The junction differs from germline at one of its ends, possibly a read error. This chain joins TRBV7-9 and TRBJ2-7; tentatively, D is TRBD1 or TRBD2 (5 bases each). This CDR3 is 16 amino acids long. Germline V gene lookup returns CDR1 SEHNR and CDR2 FQNEAQ (reference sequence). The CDR3 nucleotides are TGTGCCAGCAGCTTAGGGAAAGGGACGGGATCCTACGAGCGGTACTTC. Its protein is CASSLGKGTGSYERYF.

The table lists this clonotype with many counts. The gene calls are TRBV5-1 and TRBJ2-5, with D maybe TRBD1 (6 bases). The germline CDR1 and CDR2 sequences are SGHRS and YFSETQ. The CDR3 has 14 residues. V was cut by 4 bases and J by 1 base, with 11 bases left in between. CDR3 region: CASSIGQSQETQYF. The CDR3, as DNA: TGCGCCAGCAGCATAGGACAGAGCCAAGAGACCCAGTACTTC.

This clonotype was detected ten times or more. J is TRBJ2-1 and V is TRBV10-3, with 7 bases fitting TRBD2. The CDR3 extends over 14 amino acids. Losses at the gene ends were 7 bases for V and 2 bases for J; bases not matched to a gene: 5. From germline, CDR1 is ENHRY and CDR2 SYGVKD. The CDR3 region has the DNA TGTGCCATCAACAGCGGGACCACCTACAATGAGCAGTTCTTC. This encodes CAINSGTTYNEQFF.

This clonotype was counted ten times or more. This chain uses TRBV20-1 with TRBJ1-5; tentative D call: TRBD1 (5 bases). V was clipped by 1 base and J by 7 bases, with 17 bases between them. The CDR3 contains 15 residues. CDR1 is DFQATT, CDR2 SNEGSKA, per germline (reference sequence). The CDR3 sequence is CSARVPGLPPQPQHF. As DNA, the CDR3 is TGCAGTGCTAGAGTACCGGGACTCCCGCCCCAGCCCCAGCATTTT.

This chain connects TRBV20-1 to TRBJ2-6; D is perhaps TRBD1 (5 bases). Per germline, CDR1 DFQATT and CDR2 SNEGSKA (reference sequence). The germline V and J ends were trimmed by 3 bases and 0 bases, with 15 bases remaining between them. The CDR3 length is 17 residues. CDR3 sequence (DNA): TGCAGTGCTAGTATGGGCAGGGTATTCTCTGGGGCCAACGTCCTGACTTTC. Translation: CSASMGRVFSGANVLTF.

This clonotype was seen repeatedly, ten times or more. The rearrangement uses TRBV9 and TRBJ1-2, with 11 bases that match TRBD1. This CDR3 comprises 16 residues. CDR1 is SGDLS, CDR2 YYNGEE, per germline. The J segment lost 4 bases and the V segment lost 0 bases, leaving 5 bases of the junction unmatched. Here the CDR3 DNA reads TGTGCCAGCAGCGTAGGGACAGGGGGCACTTCCTATGGCTACACCTTC. It yields the protein CASSVGTGGTSYGYTF.

This clonotype occurred many times. The chain uses TRBV6-1 and TRBJ2-2; D is uncertain. V was pared by 6 bases and J by 4 bases, with 9 bases between. The CDR3 totals 13 residues. The germline V gene has CDR1 MNHNS and CDR2 SASEGT. This chain's CDR3 is CASRIEVTGELFF. CDR3 nucleotides: TGTGCCAGCAGGATAGAGGTCACCGGGGAGCTGTTTTTT.

Turning to this clonotype: This could be a read error, since a much larger clone is one nucleotide away. The genes are TRBV2 and TRBJ2-7; 7 nucleotides agree with TRBD1. Trimming removed 7 bases from V and 6 bases from J; junction bases left unmatched: 9. The CDR3 has 13 amino acids. Germline CDR1 and CDR2: SNHLY and FYNNEI. The CDR3 sequence is CASNRDRACEQYF. The CDR3 DNA follows: TGTGCCAGCAACCGAGACAGGGCCTGCGAGCAGTACTTC.

This clonotype was observed many times. This chain connects TRBV7-2 to TRBJ2-3; TRBD2 is a possible D gene (5 bases). There are 14 residues in the CDR3. V shed 5 bases and J shed 5 bases, with 14 bases lying between them. Germline CDR1 and CDR2: SGHTA and FQGNSA. The CDR3, as DNA: TGTGCCAGCAGCCGAACTAGACTATTAGATACGCAGTATTTT. It yields the protein CASSRTRLLDTQYF.

This clonotype has ten or more counts. The rearrangement links TRBV5-1 to TRBJ2-7; no clear D. The CDR3 consists of 14 residues. Germline values: CDR1 SGHRS, CDR2 YFSETQ. V was clipped by 0 bases and J by 7 bases, with 14 bases between them. CDR3 sequence: CASSLGGSTYEQYF. CDR3 bases: TGCGCCAGCAGCTTGGGTGGCAGTACGTATGAGCAGTACTTC.

This clonotype has at least ten counts. The genes are TRBV14 and TRBJ2-1, with 10 bases that match TRBD2. CDR1 and CDR2 (germline): SGHDN, FVKESK. The CDR3 covers 16 residues. V gave up 5 bases and J gave up 1 base; unmatched junction bases: 5. The CDR3 region has the DNA TGTGCCAGCAGCAACATAGCGGGGGGTTCCTACAATGAGCAGTTCTTC. Its protein is CASSNIAGGSYNEQFF.

This clonotype was counted at least ten times. The CDR3 region is CATFPEAGGVGELFF. For the CDR3, the DNA is TGTGCCACCTTCCCTGAAGCAGGGGGTGTCGGGGAGCTGTTTTTT. This rearrangement joins TRBV10-3 to TRBJ2-2, with 7 bases that match TRBD1. Trimming at V came to 10 bases and at J to 7 bases, leaving 15 bases not matched to a gene. Germline V lookup: CDR1 ENHRY, CDR2 SYGVKD. The CDR3 is 15 residues long.

The gene calls are TRBV28 and TRBJ2-7; D remains unclear. With 6 bases removed from V and 6 bases from J, the gap between germline ends came to 15 bases. This CDR3 is built from 13 residues. Germline CDR1 and CDR2: MDHEN and SYDVKM. The CDR3 nucleotides read TGTGCCAGCAGGAGTCCAGGTCCGGGCGAGCAGTACTTC. Its translation: CASRSPGPGEQYF.

This clonotype was seen at least ten times. V gene TRBV3-1 combines with J gene TRBJ2-6; D gene uncertain. V lost 4 bases to trimming and J lost 5 bases, with 15 bases between them. The CDR3 totals 16 residues. Germline V lookup: CDR1 LGHDT, CDR2 YNNKEL (reference sequence). CDR3 DNA: TGTGCCAGCAGCCCCCAGGCGCCCGGACGGGCCAACGTCCTGACTTTC. This gives the protein CASSPQAPGRANVLTF.

This clonotype was seen many times. The CDR3 nucleotides read TGTGCCACCAGCAGAGATGGGCAGCCAAGGACTGAAGCTTTCTTT. Translated, it gives CATSRDGQPRTEAFF. The chain links TRBV15 to TRBJ1-1; D ambiguous. This CDR3 region has 15 residues. Germline V gene lookup returns CDR1 LNHNV and CDR2 YYDKDF (reference sequence). V lost 0 bases, J lost 5 bases, and 13 bases lay in between.

This clonotype showed up many times. This chain joins TRBV30 and TRBJ2-3; D gene unclear. Trimming cost V 0 bases and J 2 bases, with 6 bases left between them. This CDR3 has 13 residues. Germline V gives CDR1 GTSNPN, CDR2 SVGIG (reference sequence). The CDR3 loop is CAWSVPNTDTQYF. The CDR3 DNA is TGTGCCTGGAGTGTTCCCAACACAGATACGCAGTATTTT.

This clonotype was recorded a few times. The rearrangement uses TRBV11-1 and TRBJ2-2, with 7 bases lining up with TRBD1. Germline loops: CDR1 SGHAT, CDR2 FQDESV (reference sequence). V gave up 7 bases and J gave up 6 bases; unmatched junction bases: 11. The CDR3 covers 15 residues. The CDR3 nucleotides are TGTGCCAGCACCGCACAGGGGTTTCTTTCCGGGGAGCTGTTTTTT. It yields the protein CASTAQGFLSGELFF.

This clonotype was detected a few times. The V gene is TRBV7-2, the J gene TRBJ1-5; D not resolved. V was cut by 5 bases and J by 3 bases, with 8 bases left in between. Germline V lookup: CDR1 SGHTA, CDR2 FQGNSA. This CDR3 comprises 13 residues. The CDR3 bases are TGTGCCAGCAGCCTCGACGACAATCAGCCCCAGCATTTT. This sequence encodes CASSLDDNQPQHF.